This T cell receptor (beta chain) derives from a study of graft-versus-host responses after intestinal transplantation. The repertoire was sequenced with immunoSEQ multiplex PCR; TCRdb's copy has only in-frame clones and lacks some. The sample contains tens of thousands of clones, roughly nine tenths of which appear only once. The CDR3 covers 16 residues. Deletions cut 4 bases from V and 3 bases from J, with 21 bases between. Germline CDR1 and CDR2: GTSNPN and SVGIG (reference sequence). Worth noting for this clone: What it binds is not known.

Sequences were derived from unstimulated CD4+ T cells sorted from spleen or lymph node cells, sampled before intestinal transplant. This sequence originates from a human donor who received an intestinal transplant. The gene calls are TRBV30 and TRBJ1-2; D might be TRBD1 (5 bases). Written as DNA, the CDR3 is TGTGCCTGGACCAAAGTGGGGACTCGGGGGGACTATGGCTACACCTTC. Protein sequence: CAWTKVGTRGDYGYTF.